The sample holds one count of the clone carrying this TCR beta chain. Its cognate antigen is unknown. PCR amplification relied on 60 Vbeta primers (plus 13 Jbeta primers). Produced via immunoSEQ multiplex PCR; TCRdb's table is partial and in-frame only. This sample has 150,000 to 200,000 clones, with 80% found just once. The data stem from a study of cytomegalovirus exposure and HLA in healthy donors. Study results and caveats: CMV serostatus alone was available as immune exposure information.

This CDR3 spans 12 amino acids. The germline V and J ends were trimmed by 4 bases and 4 bases, with 7 bases remaining between them. Germline CDR1 is MNHEY and CDR2 is SVGAGI. Source material: PBMCs. This receptor was taken from a boy between 10 and 17 years old in good health and CMV-seronegative. The chain couples TRBV6-5 to TRBJ1-1; the D is unclear. The CDR3 is CASSSASTEAFF. The CDR3 DNA sequence: TGTGCCAGCAGTTCTGCGAGCACTGAAGCTTTCTTT.